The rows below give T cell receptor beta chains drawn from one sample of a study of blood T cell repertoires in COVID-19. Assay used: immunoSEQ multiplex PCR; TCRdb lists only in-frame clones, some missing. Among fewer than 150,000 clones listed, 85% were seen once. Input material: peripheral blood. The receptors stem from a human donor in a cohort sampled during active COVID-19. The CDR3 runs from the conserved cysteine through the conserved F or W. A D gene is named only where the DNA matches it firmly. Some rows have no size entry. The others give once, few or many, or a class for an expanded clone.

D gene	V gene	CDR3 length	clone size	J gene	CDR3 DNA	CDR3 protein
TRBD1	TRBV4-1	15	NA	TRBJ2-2	TGCGCCAGCAGCCAGTGGGACAGGGGAGTCGGGGAGCTGTTTTTT	CASSQWDRGVGELFF
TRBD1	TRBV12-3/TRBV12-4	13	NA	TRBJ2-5	TGTGCCAGCAGCCGACAGGGTAAAGAGACCCAGTACTTC	CASSRQGKETQYF
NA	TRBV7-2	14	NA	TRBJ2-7	TGTGCCAGCAGCCTAAGAGTCCACTCCTACGAGCAGTACTTC	CASSLRVHSYEQYF
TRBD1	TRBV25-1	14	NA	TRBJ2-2	TGTGCCAGCAGTGATGGACAGGACACCGGGGAGCTGTTTTTT	CASSDGQDTGELFF
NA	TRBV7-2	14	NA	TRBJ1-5	TGTGCCAGCAGCTTCGGGGATGACGGGCAGCCCCAGCATTTT	CASSFGDDGQPQHF
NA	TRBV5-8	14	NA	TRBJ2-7	TGTGCCAGCAGCTTGCGGGACTCCTTCTACGAGCAGTACTTC	CASSLRDSFYEQYF
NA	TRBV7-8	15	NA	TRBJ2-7	TGTGCCAGCAGCTTAGGAGCCGACGGGTACTACGAGCAGTACTTC	CASSLGADGYYEQYF
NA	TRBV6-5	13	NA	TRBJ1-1	TGTGCCAGCAGACGGGTTTTAGACACTGAAGCTTTCTTT	CASRRVLDTEAFF
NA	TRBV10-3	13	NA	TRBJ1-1	TGTGCCATCAGTGAGTCAGAGTCCATAGAAGCTTTCTTT	CAISESESIEAFF
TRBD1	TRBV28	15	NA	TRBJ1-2	TGTGCCAGCAGTCCCCCCGGACAGGGAGTGAGAGGCTACACCTTC	CASSPPGQGVRGYTF
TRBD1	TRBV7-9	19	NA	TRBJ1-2	TGTGCCAGCAGCCCATACCTTCGCGGTTTACGGGACAGCTCATATGGCTACACCTTC	CASSPYLRGLRDSSYGYTF
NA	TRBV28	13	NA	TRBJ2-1	TGTGCCACGAACAGGGCCCTATTCAATGAGCAGTTCTTC	CATNRALFNEQFF
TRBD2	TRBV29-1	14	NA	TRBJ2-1	TGCAGCGTTGAGGGGACTAGCGACTACAATGAGCAGTTCTTC	CSVEGTSDYNEQFF
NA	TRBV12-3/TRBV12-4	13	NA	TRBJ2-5	TGTGCCAGCAGTTTTGGGGCCCGGGAGACCCAGTACTTC	CASSFGARETQYF
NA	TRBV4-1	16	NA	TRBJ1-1	TGCGCCAGCAGCCAAGATCCCCTTGCCAGGAACACTGAAGCTTTCTTT	CASSQDPLARNTEAFF
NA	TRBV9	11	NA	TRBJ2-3	TGTGCCAGCAGCCGGGAAGATACGCAGTATTTT	CASSREDTQYF
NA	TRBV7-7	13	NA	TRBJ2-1	TGTGCCAGCAGCTTAGAGGCGGGGGCGTCGCAGTTCTTC	CASSLEAGASQFF
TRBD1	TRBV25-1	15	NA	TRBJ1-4	TGTGCCAGCAGCCCCGGACAGGGAGGGTCCGAAAAACTGTTTTTT	CASSPGQGGSEKLFF
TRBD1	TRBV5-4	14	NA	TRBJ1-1	TGTGCCAGCAGCTACCAGAGGAGACAGGGTGCCCCTTTCTTT	CASSYQRRQGAPFF
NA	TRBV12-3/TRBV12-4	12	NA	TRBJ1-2	TGTGCCAGCAGCTCCGGGGGGTATGGCTACACCTTC	CASSSGGYGYTF
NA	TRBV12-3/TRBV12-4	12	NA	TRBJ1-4	TGTGCCAGCAGTTTCGAGGGCACAAAACTGTTTTTT	CASSFEGTKLFF
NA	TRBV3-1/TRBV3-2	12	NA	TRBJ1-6	TGTGCCAGCAGCCAAGAAGGCCACGGCAGGACATTT	CASSQEGHGRTF
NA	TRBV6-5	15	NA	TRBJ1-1	TGTGCCAGCAGTTACTCCCCGGTCATGAACACTGAAGCTTTCTTT	CASSYSPVMNTEAFF
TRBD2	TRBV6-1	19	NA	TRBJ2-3	TGTGCCAGCAGTGAATACCCCGGGGTCCAAGCGGGGGGCCGGGATACGCAGTATTTT	CASSEYPGVQAGGRDTQYF
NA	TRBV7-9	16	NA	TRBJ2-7	TGTGCCAGCAGCTTAGTTTCAGGGGCTTACTCCTACGAGCAGTACTTC	CASSLVSGAYSYEQYF
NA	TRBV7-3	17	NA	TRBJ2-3	TGTGCCAGCAGCTACACGGGGCGGGGTCTTTCCACAGATACGCAGTATTTT	CASSYTGRGLSTDTQYF
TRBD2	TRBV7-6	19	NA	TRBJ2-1	TGTGCCAGCAGCTTAGGGCGGGTAGCGGGGTATAGCTCCTACAATGAGCAGTTCTTC	CASSLGRVAGYSSYNEQFF
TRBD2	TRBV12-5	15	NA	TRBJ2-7	TGTGCTAGTGGCCTACTAGCGGGGGGCTTGGGAGAGCAGTACTTC	CASGLLAGGLGEQYF
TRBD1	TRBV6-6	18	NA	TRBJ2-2	TGTGCCAGCAGTCCCCCCGAACGGACAGGGATTAAAACCGGGGAGCTGTTTTTT	CASSPPERTGIKTGELFF
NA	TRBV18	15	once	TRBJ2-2	TGTGCCAGCTCACCTCGGGACTCACCAGCCGGGGAGCTGTTTTTT	CASSPRDSPAGELFF
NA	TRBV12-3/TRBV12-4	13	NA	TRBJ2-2	TGTGCCAGCGGGACTGAGAACACCGGGGAGCTGTTTTTT	CASGTENTGELFF
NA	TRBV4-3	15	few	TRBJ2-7	TGCGCCAGCAGCCAAGATCAGGGCCTCGCCTACGAGCAGTACTTC	CASSQDQGLAYEQYF
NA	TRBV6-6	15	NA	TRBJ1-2	TGTGCCAGCAGTCAAAGGGGGACCAGGAATTATGGCTACACCTTC	CASSQRGTRNYGYTF
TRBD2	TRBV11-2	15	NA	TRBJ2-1	TGTGCCAGCAGCTCTGGACTAGCGGGTTACAATGAGCAGTTCTTC	CASSSGLAGYNEQFF
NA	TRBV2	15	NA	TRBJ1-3	TGTGCCAGCAGTGAGCGAACTAGCGCTGGAAACACCATATATTTT	CASSERTSAGNTIYF
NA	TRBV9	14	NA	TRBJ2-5	TGTGCCAGCAGCCCTCGAGGAGCGGCCGGGACCCAGTACTTC	CASSPRGAAGTQYF
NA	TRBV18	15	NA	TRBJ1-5	TGTGCCAGCTCACCAAACAGGATGGTAGGTCAGCCCCAGCATTTT	CASSPNRMVGQPQHF
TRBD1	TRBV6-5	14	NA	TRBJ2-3	TGTGCCAGCAGATACAGGGGGTTTCAAGATACGCAGTATTTT	CASRYRGFQDTQYF
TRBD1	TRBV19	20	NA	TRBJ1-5	TGTGCCAGTAGTATACCGCCGGAGGGACAGGGTCCGTATAGCAATCAGCCCCAGCATTTT	CASSIPPEGQGPYSNQPQHF
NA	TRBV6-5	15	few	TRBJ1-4	TGTGCCAGCAGGGACGACGGGGGGGCATGGGAAAAACTGTTTTTT	CASRDDGGAWEKLFF
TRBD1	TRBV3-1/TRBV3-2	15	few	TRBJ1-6	TGTGCCAGCAGCCAAGCAGGGGGGTTTAATTCACCCCTCCACTTT	CASSQAGGFNSPLHF
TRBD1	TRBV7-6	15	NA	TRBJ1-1	TGTGCCAGCAGCTTAGAACAGGGGGGTATTACTGAAGCTTTCTTT	CASSLEQGGITEAFF
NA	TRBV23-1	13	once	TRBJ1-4	TGCGCGCTTTTCCGGGACATCCGGGAAAAACTGTTTTTT	CALFRDIREKLFF
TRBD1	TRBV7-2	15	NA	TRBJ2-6	TGTGCCAGCAGCTCAGGGGGTGGTGGGGCCAACGTCCTGACTTTC	CASSSGGGGANVLTF
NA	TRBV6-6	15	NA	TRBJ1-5	TGTGCCAGCAGCAGCCGACAGTCTAGCAATCAGCCCCAGCATTTT	CASSSRQSSNQPQHF
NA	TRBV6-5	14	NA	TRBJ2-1	TGTGCCAGCAGGGGACCGGGACTCTTCTTCGTAGAGTTCTTC	CASRGPGLFFVEFF
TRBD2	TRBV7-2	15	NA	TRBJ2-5	TGTGCCAGCAGCTTAGCGGGGGGGGTAAGAGAAACCCAGTACTTC	CASSLAGGVRETQYF
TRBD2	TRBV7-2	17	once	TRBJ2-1	TGTGCCAGCAGCTTAGTGGCGGGGGATAACTCCTACAATGAGCAGTTCTTC	CASSLVAGDNSYNEQFF
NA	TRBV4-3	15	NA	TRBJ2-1	TGCGCCAGCAGCCAAGATAGAGCCAACTACAATGAGCAGTTCTTC	CASSQDRANYNEQFF